This entry lists 32 T cell receptor beta chains sequenced from one sample in a study of PD-1 blockade in classical Hodgkin lymphoma. Clones were read by immunoSEQ multiplex PCR, and TCRdb kept only the in-frame ones, dropping some. Of some 8,500 clones listed, roughly four fifths are singletons. Exposure to brentuximab vedotin varied, and each patient had relapsed following autologous stem cell transplantation. Out of thawed PBMCs, magnetic negative selection purified CD4+ T cells. Specimen: CD4+ T cells from blood, collected at baseline. Receptors were obtained from a human donor with classical Hodgkin lymphoma.

This chain uses TRBV25-1 with TRBJ1-1; 9 nucleotides agree with TRBD1. The CDR3 consists of 15 residues. Losses at the gene ends were 6 bases for V and 5 bases for J; bases not matched to a gene: 10. The germline CDR1 and CDR2 sequences are MGHDK and SYGVNS. The CDR3 sequence is CASRKTGGIGTEAFF. DNA for the CDR3: TGTGCCAGCAGAAAGACAGGGGGTATCGGGACTGAAGCTTTCTTT.

This clone has only one observation. The chain links TRBV7-9 to TRBJ2-7; maybe TRBD2 (5 bases). CDR1 is SEHNR and CDR2 is FQNEAQ in the germline V gene (reference sequence). This CDR3 has 13 amino acids. Trimming shortened V by 0 bases and J by 3 bases, and 6 bases separated the two germline ends. CDR3 nucleotides: TGTGCCAGCAGCTTAGCCGACTACTACGAGCAGTACTTC. Amino acid sequence: CASSLADYYEQYF.

The rearrangement uses TRBV10-3 and TRBJ1-1; 8 bases line up with TRBD1. The V gene end was trimmed by 5 bases and the J gene end by 9 bases; junction bases not matched to a gene: 5. The CDR3 is made up of 12 amino acids. Germline V gene lookup returns CDR1 ENHRY and CDR2 SYGVKD. The CDR3: CAISQDREKAFF. The DNA of the CDR3 is TGTGCCATCAGTCAGGACAGGGAGAAAGCTTTCTTT.

This clone was seen just once. The chain joins TRBV18 to TRBJ1-2; D gene uncertain. CDR1 is KGHSH and CDR2 is LQKENI in the germline V gene. The CDR3 consists of 13 residues. Trimming stripped 2 bases from V and 2 bases from J, with 6 bases between. CDR3 DNA: TGTGCCAGCTCACCAAACATAAACTATGGCTACACCTTC. It specifies CASSPNINYGYTF. The entire variable domain, with the rest obtained from reference TRBV18 and TRBJ1-2, is as follows: NAGVMQNPRHLVRRRGQEARLRCSPMKGHSHVYWYRQLPEEGLKFMVYLQKENIIDESGMPKERFSAEFPKEGPSILRIQQVVRGDSAAYFCASSPNINYGYTFGSGTRLTVV.

The chain combines TRBV12-5 with TRBJ2-2, with TRBD2 identical over 8 bases. Germline lookup yields CDR1 LGHNT and CDR2 FRNRAP. The CDR3 covers 15 residues. V shed 0 bases, J shed 4 bases, and the junction held 1 base outside the gene matches. As DNA, the CDR3 is TGTGCTAGTGGTTTGGTAGCGGGAGCCACCGGGGAGCTGTTTTTT. As protein: CASGLVAGATGELFF.

The V call is TRBV6-1, the J call TRBJ1-2, with no clear D. Looked up from germline, CDR1 is MNHNS and CDR2 is SASEGT. The CDR3 spans 12 residues. Trimming removed 3 bases at V and 7 bases at J, with 9 bases between. The chain's CDR3 is CASSEVAGGYTF. In DNA form, the CDR3 reads TGTGCCAGCAGTGAGGTAGCAGGTGGCTACACCTTC.

This clone has a single count. Sequence at one end of the junction differs from germline and may be a read error. The chain recombines TRBV5-1 with TRBJ2-2; D uncertain. This CDR3 has 15 residues. Germline V gene sequence: CDR1 SGHRS, CDR2 YFSETQ. The CDR3 DNA reads as TGCGCCAGCAGCCCCCAACCCAAGAACGCCGGGGAGCTGTTTTTT. Its protein product is CASSPQPKNAGELFF.

The V call is TRBV5-1, the J call TRBJ1-1; D perhaps matches TRBD1 (5 bases). The CDR3 contains 16 residues. The germline gives CDR1 SGHRS, CDR2 YFSETQ. The ends were cut back, 0 bases at V and 4 bases at J, with 16 bases in the middle. This CDR3 reads CASSLGGAGGSTEAFF. The CDR3 coding sequence is TGCGCCAGCAGCTTGGGAGGGGCAGGTGGGAGCACTGAAGCTTTCTTT.

This chain joins TRBV5-1 and TRBJ1-5; TRBD1 agrees at 10 bases. The V gene's germline CDR1 is SGHRS and CDR2 YFSETQ. The CDR3 loop spans 15 amino acids. V gave up 0 bases and J gave up 6 bases; unmatched junction bases: 3. DNA of the CDR3: TGCGCCAGCAGCTTGGGGGGACAGGGGTTTCAGCCCCAGCATTTT. Translation gives CASSLGGQGFQPQHF.

Here the CDR3 reads CASSVQGTGELFF. CDR3 coding DNA: TGTGCCAGCAGTGTGCAGGGGACAGGGGAGCTGTTTTTT. The chain employs TRBV25-1 and TRBJ2-2, with D perhaps TRBD1 (6 bases). Germline CDR1 and CDR2: MGHDK and SYGVNS. The CDR3 is 13 amino acids. V was shortened by 4 bases and J by 8 bases, with 11 bases between the two germline ends.

The chain is built from TRBV29-1 and TRBJ2-2; D is tentatively TRBD1 or TRBD2 (5 bases each). V shed 7 bases and J shed 6 bases, with 15 bases lying between them. This CDR3 has 13 amino acids. CDR1 is SQVTM and CDR2 is ANQGSEA in the germline V gene. CDR3 in amino acids: CSAQRGAAGELFF. The DNA of the CDR3 is TGCAGCGCCCAGAGAGGGGCGGCCGGGGAGCTGTTTTTT.

The chain recombines TRBV5-1 with TRBJ2-1, with 12 bases matching TRBD2. Germline lookup yields CDR1 SGHRS and CDR2 YFSETQ. This CDR3 is built from 14 residues. The V segment lost 4 bases and the J segment 6 bases; nucleotides outside the gene matches: 2. The CDR3 sequence: CASSPTSGSNEQFF. CDR3 coding DNA: TGCGCCAGCAGCCCGACTAGCGGGAGCAATGAGCAGTTCTTC.

The chain recombines TRBV27 with TRBJ2-1; the D is unclear. V was pared by 7 bases and J by 6 bases, with 19 bases between. From germline, CDR1 is MNHEY and CDR2 SMNVEV (reference sequence). This CDR3 region has 15 residues. CDR3 loop: CASTRFGFLGNEQFF. CDR3 in DNA: TGTGCCAGCACCCGATTTGGGTTTCTGGGCAATGAGCAGTTCTTC.

This clone was observed once. V usage is TRBV18 and J usage is TRBJ2-3, with D tentatively TRBD1 or TRBD2 (7 bases each). Germline CDR1 KGHSH, CDR2 LQKENI. Trimming took off 5 bases at V and 6 bases at J, with 18 bases between the two ends. This CDR3 has 15 residues. CDR3 in DNA: TGTGCCAGCTCAATCCAGGGGGGGGCCTTGGATACGCAGTATTTT. Amino acids: CASSIQGGALDTQYF.

The chain recombines TRBV19 with TRBJ2-6; D is unclear. Germline V gives CDR1 LNHDA, CDR2 SQIVND (reference sequence). The CDR3 covers 15 residues. The ends were cut back, 3 bases at V and 4 bases at J, with 10 bases in the middle. The DNA of the CDR3 is TGTGCCAGTAGTATCCGTGGTACCGGGGCCAACGTCCTGACTTTC. Amino acids: CASSIRGTGANVLTF.

The CDR3 sequence: CASSLSDTRAGYTF. In nucleotides, the CDR3 is TGTGCCAGCAGCCTCTCGGACACCAGAGCTGGCTACACCTTC. This chain uses TRBV5-6 with TRBJ1-2; D might be TRBD1 (5 bases). The CDR3 consists of 14 residues. CDR1 and CDR2 from the germline V gene are SGHDT and YYEEEE. The ends were cut back, 4 bases at V and 7 bases at J, with 17 bases in the middle.

The chain couples TRBV30 to TRBJ1-3; TRBD1 agrees at 8 bases. This CDR3 has 13 residues. The germline V gene encodes CDR1 GTSNPN and CDR2 SVGIG (reference sequence). The CDR3 sequence is CPGQENSGNTIYF. CDR3 coding DNA: TGTCCGGGACAGGAGAACTCTGGAAACACCATATATTTT.

This chain uses TRBV5-5 with TRBJ2-2, with 9 bases fitting TRBD1. The CDR3 has 15 residues. CDR1 is SGHKS, CDR2 YYEKEE, per germline (reference sequence). V shed 2 bases and J 7 bases; nucleotides not matched to a gene: 6. The CDR3: CASSLQGAMGGELFF. Written as DNA, the CDR3 is TGTGCCAGCAGCTTACAGGGGGCAATGGGCGGGGAGCTGTTTTTT. Filled out from reference TRBV5-5 and TRBJ2-2, the complete variable domain reads DAGVTQSPTHLIKTRGQQVTLRCSPISGHKSVSWYQQVLGQGPQFIFQYYEKEERGRGNFPDRFSARQFPNYSSELNVNALLLGDSALYLCASSLQGAMGGELFFGEGSRLTVL.

The gene calls are TRBV2 and TRBJ2-5; tentatively, D is TRBD2 (6 bases). The CDR3 extends over 15 amino acids. Germline CDR1 SNHLY, CDR2 FYNNEI. V was shortened by 2 bases and J by 2 bases, with 12 bases between the two germline ends. The CDR3 nucleotides read TGTGCCAGCAGTGAAAGGTGGGCGGGACAAGAGACCCAGTACTTC. This encodes CASSERWAGQETQYF.

Of note for this clone: Other DNA variants within this sample encode the same CDR3. V gene TRBV6-1 combines with J gene TRBJ1-5; unclear D gene. The CDR3 runs to 14 residues. CDR1 and CDR2 from the germline V gene are MNHNS and SASEGT. With 1 base removed from V and 4 bases from J, the gap between germline ends came to 8 bases. CDR3 protein: CASSEGVGNQPQHF. For the CDR3, the DNA is TGTGCCAGCAGTGAAGGGGTCGGAAATCAGCCCCAGCATTTT.

This clone turned up a few times. The chain has TRBV5-4 and TRBJ1-2; no clear D gene. CDR3 length: 11 amino acids. Germline V lookup: CDR1 SGHNT, CDR2 YYREEE (reference sequence). V was clipped by 0 bases and J by 9 bases, with 6 bases between them. The CDR3 nucleotides read TGTGCCAGCAGCTTGGGCAAAAGCTACACCTTC. It specifies CASSLGKSYTF.

The CDR3 loop reads CSVEKVFPGGEQFF. In nucleotides, the CDR3 is TGCAGCGTTGAAAAAGTTTTCCCCGGGGGAGAGCAGTTCTTC. The chain is built from TRBV29-1 and TRBJ2-1, with D tentatively TRBD2 (6 bases). Per the germline V gene, CDR1 is SQVTM and CDR2 is ANQGSEA. The CDR3 contains 14 residues. V was pared by 2 bases and J by 10 bases, with 18 bases between.

V usage is TRBV5-4 and J usage is TRBJ1-2; 7 positions match TRBD1. The CDR3 covers 13 residues. The germline V gene encodes CDR1 SGHNT and CDR2 YYREEE (reference sequence). V was clipped by 5 bases and J by 5 bases; unmatched bases: 6. Here the CDR3 DNA reads TGTGCCAGCAGGGTTGGGGGACAGTATGGCTACACCTTC. Its protein product is CASRVGGQYGYTF.

V gene TRBV19 combines with J gene TRBJ2-7; D not certain. Germline V gene lookup returns CDR1 LNHDA and CDR2 SQIVND (reference sequence). Between the trimmed V and J ends, which lost 7 bases and 4 bases, there was a span of 14 bases. The CDR3 consists of 13 residues. The CDR3 DNA is TGTGCCAGTAATAATAGGGTTGGATACGAGCAGTACTTC. Amino acids: CASNNRVGYEQYF.

The rearrangement joins TRBV6-5 to TRBJ2-7; 7 bases are a match to TRBD2. V trimming: 2 bases; J trimming: 6 bases; junction bases outside the gene matches: 10. Germline-derived CDR1 and CDR2 are MNHEY and SVGAGI. The CDR3 has 15 residues. The CDR3 is CASSYLGRELGEQYF. The CDR3, as DNA: TGTGCCAGCAGTTACCTCGGGCGGGAGCTGGGCGAGCAGTACTTC.

This chain joins TRBV13 and TRBJ2-7; D is ambiguous. The CDR3 has 14 amino acids. Trimming left V 2 bases short and J 2 bases short, with 10 bases between. CDR1 PRHDT and CDR2 FYEKMQ come from the germline V gene (reference sequence). Written as DNA, the CDR3 is TGTGCCAGCAGCTTAAGAGGCGGTGCCTACGAGCAGTACTTC. Protein: CASSLRGGAYEQYF.

The chain employs TRBV6-1 and TRBJ2-3, with D hard to call. The CDR3 contains 12 residues. The germline V and J ends were trimmed by 1 base and 4 bases, with 3 bases remaining between them. Germline CDR1 and CDR2: MNHNS and SASEGT. The CDR3 DNA is TGTGCCAGCAGTGAAGTGGCAGATACGCAGTATTTT. Encoded protein: CASSEVADTQYF.

The chain employs TRBV18 and TRBJ2-7, with 9 bases lining up with TRBD2. The CDR3 has 15 residues. The trim removed 6 bases at V and 6 bases at J, leaving 12 bases unmatched. CDR1 and CDR2 from the germline V gene are KGHSH and LQKENI. The CDR3 is CASSSIAGERGEQYF. The CDR3 DNA reads as TGTGCCAGCTCGTCTATAGCGGGAGAACGGGGCGAGCAGTACTTC.

This clone was seen more than once but under ten times. The chain combines TRBV6-4 with TRBJ2-1; possible D gene TRBD2, 5 bases. The CDR3 is made up of 13 amino acids. V dropped 2 bases and J dropped 8 bases, with 10 bases sitting between them. Germline loops: CDR1 MRHNA, CDR2 SNTAGT. In nucleotides, the CDR3 is TGTGCCAGCAGTGACGAAGAGGGTGATGAGCAGTTCTTC. Its translation is CASSDEEGDEQFF.

The chain employs TRBV30 and TRBJ2-7, with 11 nucleotides matching TRBD2. The CDR3 length is 17 residues. The germline CDR1 and CDR2 sequences are GTSNPN and SVGIG (reference sequence). V was pared by 2 bases and J by 7 bases, with 16 bases of the junction left unmatched. The CDR3 DNA sequence: TGTGCCTGGAGTCGGAGTATAGCGGGAGGGCCCCAGAGAGAGCAGTACTTC. It yields the protein CAWSRSIAGGPQREQYF. The full variable domain, with the rest looked up from reference TRBV30 and TRBJ2-7, is SQTIHQWPATLVQPVGSPLSLECTVEGTSNPNLYWYRQAAGRGLQLLFYSVGIGQISSEVPQNLSASRPQDRQFILSSKKLLLSDSGFYLCAWSRSIAGGPQREQYFGPGTRLTVT.

The chain links TRBV12-5 to TRBJ2-1, with 7 bases that match TRBD2. The V and J ends lost 1 base and 8 bases, in that order; junction bases with no gene match: 5. The CDR3 runs to 14 residues. The V gene's germline CDR1 is LGHNT and CDR2 FRNRAP. For the CDR3, the DNA is TGTGCTAGTGGTTTGGGGTTAGGGAGGGATGAGCAGTTCTTC. Translation gives CASGLGLGRDEQFF.

This clone occurred once. The rearrangement links TRBV6-6 to TRBJ2-7; TRBD2 aligns across 9 bases. CDR3 size: 14 residues. Germline values: CDR1 MNHNY, CDR2 SVGAGI (reference sequence). V trimming: 6 bases; J trimming: 3 bases; junction bases outside the gene matches: 6. The CDR3 DNA reads TGTGCCAGCAGGGTAGCGGGAGATCGCTACGAGCAGTACTTC. This encodes CASRVAGDRYEQYF.